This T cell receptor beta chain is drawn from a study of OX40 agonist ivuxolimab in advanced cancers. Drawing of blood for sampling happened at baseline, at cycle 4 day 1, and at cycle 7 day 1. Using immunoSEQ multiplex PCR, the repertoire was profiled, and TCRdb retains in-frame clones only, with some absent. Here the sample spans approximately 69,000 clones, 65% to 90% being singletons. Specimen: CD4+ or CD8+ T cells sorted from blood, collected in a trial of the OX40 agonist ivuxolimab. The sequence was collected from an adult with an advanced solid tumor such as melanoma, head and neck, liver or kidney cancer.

The CDR3 DNA reads TGTGCCAGCAGTTACGCCGGAGGCCTGGGCACTGAAGCTTTCTTT. It specifies CASSYAGGLGTEAFF. The chain employs TRBV6-5 and TRBJ1-1; D gene ambiguous. Germline V lookup: CDR1 MNHEY, CDR2 SVGAGI. The CDR3 has 15 residues. Trimming took off 2 bases at V and 4 bases at J, with 14 bases between the two ends.